This entry describes one T cell receptor (beta chain). Its target is not known. These data come from a study of T cell clonotyping in hematopoietic cell transplantation. Study summary: Cytoreduction preceded collection of pretransplant recipient samples.

The CDR3 is 15 residues long. Germline assignment: CDR1 MGHDK and CDR2 SYGVNS. Trimming at V came to 3 bases and at J to 5 bases, leaving 3 bases not matched to a gene. Study-wide results and limits: Recipient TCR diversity dropped after transplant; expanded clonotypes rose from day 30 to 180. No sorting was done, leaving CD4 and CD8 contributions mixed.

Time point meaning: recipient sample about 28 days before transplant, after cytoreduction. Recipient blood drawn about 28 days pretransplant and days 30, 100, 180 after. TCRdb keeps only in-frame clones here, not all; method: immunoSEQ multiplex PCR. In the table there are some 50,000 clones, about four fifths of which are singletons. Sample: peripheral blood mononuclear cells, taken before stem cell transplant. The chain has TRBV25-1 and TRBJ2-5, with 13 bases matching TRBD2. The sequence derives from a man between 60 and 75 years old with myelodysplastic syndrome. Some clones in this sample may be carry-over from other donors' samples. The CDR3 coding sequence is TGTGCCAGCAGTGACACTAGCGGGGGGGCCGAGACCCAGTACTTC. Amino acids: CASSDTSGGAETQYF.